One and the same sample provided the 30 T cell receptor beta chains below, sequenced in a study of response to subunit inactivated influenza vaccine. TCRdb fed the RT-PCR reads into MiXCR, producing one record per CDR3 protein. The table shows more than 200,000 distinct CDR3 sequences, with 12% occurring only once. Material: non-naive T cells sorted from PBMCs, obtained 14 to 15 days before vaccination. These TCRs come from a man between 50 and 59 years old who received an inactivated influenza vaccine.

This clonotype was counted only a few times. V and J are TRBV20-1 and TRBJ2-7; 8 bases line up with TRBD2. Germline V CDR1 and CDR2: DFQATT, SNEGSKA (reference sequence). This CDR3 spans 15 amino acids. J lost 7 bases, V lost 0 bases, and 11 bases had no gene match. CDR3 residues: CSARDLGLAGREQYF. CDR3 nucleotide sequence: TGCAGTGCTAGAGATCTCGGCCTAGCGGGTAGGGAGCAGTACTTC.

V is TRBV20-1 and J is TRBJ2-7; D is uncertain. Germline V gene lookup returns CDR1 DFQATT and CDR2 SNEGSKA (reference sequence). The CDR3 totals 13 residues. The CDR3 region is CRCRSPGGYEQYF. In nucleotides, the CDR3 is TGCAGATGTAGAAGTCCCGGTGGGTACGAGCAGTACTTC.

This clonotype was counted at least ten times. J is TRBJ2-7 and V is TRBV29-1, with 14 nucleotides matching TRBD2. The V segment lost 3 bases and the J segment 4 bases; nucleotides outside the gene matches: 8. Germline-derived CDR1 and CDR2 are SQVTM and ANQGSEA. This CDR3 spans 16 amino acids. The CDR3 DNA reads as TGCAGCGTTGAGGCTGGGACTAGCGGGAGTAGGTACGAGCAGTACTTC. Encoded protein: CSVEAGTSGSRYEQYF.

Many counts were recorded for this clonotype. The chain carries TRBV6-2 or TRBV6-3 and TRBJ1-3, with no clear D. The CDR3 runs to 20 residues. The germline V gene has CDR1 MNHEY and CDR2 SVGEGT. Trimming left V 3 bases short and J 4 bases short, with 28 bases between. CDR3 sequence: CASSYEWSLLSKTEGNTIYF. The DNA for the CDR3 is TGTGCCAGCAGTTATGAGTGGAGCTTGCTATCCAAGACCGAAGGAAACACCATATATTTT.

This clonotype was seen only a few times. V usage is TRBV6-2 or TRBV6-3 and J usage is TRBJ2-5, with D hard to call. Germline V gene data show CDR1 as MNHEY and CDR2 as SVGEGT. The CDR3 spans 12 residues. V gave up 1 base and J gave up 6 bases, with 6 bases separating them. The CDR3 DNA sequence: TGTGCCAGCAGTTACTTTGGACAGACCCAGTACTTC. Amino acid sequence: CASSYFGQTQYF.

The chain links TRBV5-1 to TRBJ2-3; the D gene is possibly TRBD2 (5 bases). V was trimmed by 4 bases and J by 2 bases, leaving 11 bases between them. This CDR3 spans 14 amino acids. The V gene's germline CDR1 is SGHRS and CDR2 YFSETQ. In nucleotides, the CDR3 is TGCGCCAGCAGCCGTAGCGAGTTCACAGATACGCAGTATTTT. Protein: CASSRSEFTDTQYF. Full variable domain (remainder filled in from reference TRBV5-1 and TRBJ2-3): KAGVTQTPRYLIKTRGQQVTLSCSPISGHRSVSWYQQTPGQGLQFLFEYFSETQRNKGNFPGRFSGRQFSNSRSEMNVSTLELGDSALYLCASSRSEFTDTQYFGPGTRLTVL.

The chain couples TRBV5-1 to TRBJ2-1; tentatively, D is TRBD1 (6 bases). Germline CDR1 is SGHRS and CDR2 is YFSETQ. Trimming cost V 2 bases and J 0 bases, with 9 bases left between them. CDR3 length: 15 residues. The CDR3 region has the DNA TGCGCCAGCAGCTTTGGGGGCCTCTCCTACAATGAGCAGTTCTTC. Translating gives CASSFGGLSYNEQFF.

This clonotype appeared many times. The chain recombines TRBV5-5 with TRBJ2-2; 8 nucleotides line up with TRBD2. The length of the CDR3 is 17 residues. Germline values: CDR1 SGHKS, CDR2 YYEKEE (reference sequence). Unmatched junction bases numbered 9, after V lost 4 bases and J lost 1 base. The CDR3 nucleotides are TGTGCCAGCAGCCCCCTCGGGGGGGCCTGGAACACCGGGGAGCTGTTTTTT. It specifies CASSPLGGAWNTGELFF.

This clonotype was found many times. The chain recombines TRBV5-6 with TRBJ2-7; D gene uncertain. Germline CDR1 is SGHDT and CDR2 is YYEEEE. This CDR3 contains 13 residues. Trimming pared 1 base from V and 6 bases from J, leaving 11 bases between. The chain's CDR3 is CASSLNRVGEQYF. CDR3 coding DNA: TGTGCCAGCAGCTTGAATCGTGTCGGCGAGCAGTACTTC.

There are a few counts of this clonotype. The V and J genes are TRBV9 and TRBJ2-4; 7 bases agree with TRBD1. V was pared by 3 bases and J by 0 bases, with 3 bases of the junction left unmatched. This CDR3 is built from 15 residues. From germline, CDR1 is SGDLS and CDR2 YYNGEE. CDR3 bases: TGTGCCAGCAGCGCCCGGACAGGAGCCAAAAACATTCAGTACTTC. Translating it yields CASSARTGAKNIQYF.

The chain links TRBV12-3 or TRBV12-4 to TRBJ2-1, with TRBD1 identical over 9 bases. There are 13 residues in the CDR3. V trimming: 8 bases; J trimming: 5 bases; junction bases outside the gene matches: 4. The CDR3 sequence is CASDRGANNEQFF. In nucleotides, the CDR3 is TGTGCCAGCGACAGGGGGGCTAACAATGAGCAGTTCTTC.

This clonotype showed up many times. The chain is built from TRBV7-2 and TRBJ2-5, with D possibly being TRBD2 (5 bases). CDR3 length: 13 residues. CDR1 and CDR2 from the germline V gene are SGHTA and FQGNSA. Trimming removed 0 bases from V and 5 bases from J, with 7 bases in between. The CDR3 DNA reads TGTGCCAGCAGCTTAGCGGACTGGGAGACCCAGTACTTC. Its translation: CASSLADWETQYF. Drawing the rest from reference TRBV7-2 and TRBJ2-5, the complete variable domain is GAGVSQSPSNKVTEKGKDVELRCDPISGHTALYWYRQSLGQGLEFLIYFQGNSAPDKSGLPSDRFSAERTGGSVSTLTIQRTQQEDSAVYLCASSLADWETQYFGPGTRLLVL.

This clonotype occurred many times. The chain couples TRBV4-3 to TRBJ2-6, with D maybe TRBD1 (6 bases). Trimming took 1 base from V and 1 from J, leaving 14 bases between them. From germline, CDR1 is LGHNA and CDR2 YSLEER. The CDR3 is 18 amino acids. This CDR3 reads CASSQGAQGLSGANVLTF. The CDR3 DNA follows: TGCGCCAGCAGCCAAGGTGCGCAGGGGCTTTCTGGGGCCAACGTCCTGACTTTC.

At least ten counts were recorded for this clonotype. The chain joins TRBV20-1 to TRBJ2-7; 7 nucleotides align to TRBD2. The V gene's germline CDR1 is DFQATT and CDR2 SNEGSKA (reference sequence). The CDR3 is 14 residues long. J lost 3 bases, V lost 6 bases, and 11 bases had no gene match. CDR3 nucleotides: TGCAGTGCCACCGACGCTAGCGGAATCTACGAGCAGTACTTC. Residues: CSATDASGIYEQYF.

This clonotype has at least ten counts. This chain links TRBV7-2 with TRBJ2-1; 8 bases map to TRBD2. Trimming cost V 0 bases and J 8 bases; bases outside gene matches: 6. Germline assignment: CDR1 SGHTA and CDR2 FQGNSA. This CDR3 has 15 residues. CDR3: CASSLASGSFDEQFF. The CDR3, as DNA: TGTGCCAGCAGCTTAGCGAGCGGGAGTTTCGATGAGCAGTTCTTC. The full variable domain, with the rest looked up from reference TRBV7-2 and TRBJ2-1, is GAGVSQSPSNKVTEKGKDVELRCDPISGHTALYWYRQSLGQGLEFLIYFQGNSAPDKSGLPSDRFSAERTGGSVSTLTIQRTQQEDSAVYLCASSLASGSFDEQFFGPGTRLTVL.

The chain links TRBV18 to TRBJ2-7, with D possibly being TRBD2 (6 bases). This CDR3 comprises 15 residues. Germline assignment: CDR1 KGHSH and CDR2 LQKENI. Deletions cut 6 bases from V and 4 bases from J, with 19 bases between. CDR3 amino acids: CASSLGDSGPYEQYF. For the CDR3, the DNA is TGTGCCAGCTCCTTGGGGGATAGCGGCCCTTACGAGCAGTACTTC.

The chain couples TRBV4-2 to TRBJ2-7; D ambiguous. V was shortened by 8 bases and J by 6 bases, with 11 bases between the two germline ends. Germline V gives CDR1 LGHNA, CDR2 YNFKEQ. The CDR3 has 11 amino acids. CDR3 residues: CASAKEAEQYF. The CDR3 bases are TGTGCCAGCGCCAAAGAGGCCGAGCAGTACTTC.

This clonotype has only a few counts. CDR3 amino acids: CASTLGPTDTQYF. As DNA, the CDR3 is TGTGCCAGCACCCTTGGCCCCACAGATACGCAGTATTTT. The J gene is TRBJ2-3, the V gene TRBV7-2; D unclear. The CDR3 extends over 13 amino acids. Germline V gene data show CDR1 as SGHTA and CDR2 as FQGNSA. V lost 7 bases to trimming and J lost 2 bases, with 10 bases between them.

This clonotype was counted only a few times. The rearrangement uses TRBV5-1 and TRBJ2-3; 8 bases line up with TRBD2. The junction had 10 bases not matched to a gene; V was cut back by 4 bases and J by 3 bases. This CDR3 comprises 16 residues. Germline V gene sequence: CDR1 SGHRS, CDR2 YFSETQ. CDR3 region: CASSRGGLGGTDTQYF. CDR3 nucleotide sequence: TGCGCCAGCAGCCGCGGGGGACTAGGGGGTACAGATACGCAGTATTTT.

This clonotype was seen a few times. The CDR3 spells CASSLGGRQFF. For the CDR3, the DNA is TGTGCCAGCAGCTTGGGGGGTAGGCAGTTCTTC. The chain employs TRBV5-6 and TRBJ2-1; no definite D call. Germline V gene sequence: CDR1 SGHDT, CDR2 YYEEEE. The CDR3 is 11 residues long. V lost 0 bases, J lost 12 bases, and 7 bases lay in between.

This clonotype was counted only a few times. This chain links TRBV6-1 with TRBJ2-3; 13 bases fit TRBD2. Looked up from germline, CDR1 is MNHNS and CDR2 is SASEGT. Trimming took 5 bases from V and 0 from J; bases not matched to a gene: 5. This CDR3 has 17 residues. The CDR3 nucleotides are TGTGCCAGCAGTCCGGGACTAGCGGGGACTAGCACAGATACGCAGTATTTT. Translated, it gives CASSPGLAGTSTDTQYF.

The chain recombines TRBV20-1 with TRBJ2-7, with TRBD1 matching over 7 bases. The CDR3 loop spans 14 amino acids. Germline V lookup: CDR1 DFQATT, CDR2 SNEGSKA (reference sequence). The ends lost 4 bases at V and 7 bases at J; junction bases unmatched: 13. The chain's CDR3 is CSATWTGTPGEQYF. DNA for the CDR3: TGCAGTGCTACCTGGACAGGAACCCCTGGGGAGCAGTACTTC.

The chain employs TRBV7-9 and TRBJ2-7; 9 bases match TRBD1. Germline assignment: CDR1 SEHNR and CDR2 FQNEAQ (reference sequence). The CDR3 runs 17 residues. After removal of 6 bases from V and 2 bases from J, the junction contained 14 bases not matched to a gene. CDR3 residues: CASSVSLGGDRAYEQYF. The CDR3 nucleotides are TGTGCCAGCAGTGTATCACTAGGGGGGGACAGGGCCTACGAGCAGTACTTC.

There are a few counts of this clonotype. The CDR3 DNA reads as TGTGCCAGCAGCGTTGGACTAGCGGGGGGCCTTGAGACCCAGTACTTC. It is translated as CASSVGLAGGLETQYF. This chain links TRBV7-2 with TRBJ2-5, with TRBD2 matching over 14 bases. V was clipped by 5 bases and J by 5 bases; unmatched bases: 7. CDR3 size: 16 residues. CDR1 is SGHTA and CDR2 is FQGNSA in the germline V gene.

This clonotype was seen ten or more times. V is TRBV7-8 and J is TRBJ2-1; TRBD1 agrees at 7 bases. This CDR3 comprises 14 residues. Germline V gives CDR1 SGHVS, CDR2 FQNEAQ. The trim removed 4 bases at V and 5 bases at J, leaving 5 bases unmatched. In DNA form, the CDR3 reads TGTGCCAGCAGCTCGGGACAGCAGAACAATGAGCAGTTCTTC. Its translation: CASSSGQQNNEQFF.

The chain links TRBV20-1 to TRBJ1-1; 8 bases fit TRBD1. The germline CDR1 and CDR2 sequences are DFQATT and SNEGSKA (reference sequence). CDR3 length equals 13 residues. J was trimmed by 7 bases and V by 3 bases; bases with no gene match: 7. CDR3: CSARGQATGEAFF. The CDR3 DNA is TGCAGTGCTAGGGGACAGGCCACCGGTGAAGCTTTCTTT.

A few counts support this clonotype. The genes are TRBV14 and TRBJ2-5; no clear D gene. This CDR3 has 15 amino acids. Trimming removed 1 base from V and 4 bases from J, with 13 bases in between. CDR1 and CDR2 from the germline V gene are SGHDN and FVKESK. The CDR3 reads CASSQGGSFGETQYF. The CDR3 DNA reads TGTGCCAGCAGCCAAGGAGGCAGCTTCGGAGAGACCCAGTACTTC.

This clonotype came up many times. This chain joins TRBV7-9 and TRBJ1-5; D ambiguous. Trimming left V 3 bases short and J 4 bases short, with 7 bases between. Germline CDR1 reads SEHNR; CDR2 reads FQNEAQ (reference sequence). This CDR3 comprises 13 residues. The CDR3 sequence: CASSFSSNQPQHF. In DNA form, the CDR3 reads TGTGCCAGCAGCTTCTCGTCTAATCAGCCCCAGCATTTT.

The rearrangement links TRBV7-2 to TRBJ2-7; TRBD2 matches 9 bases. CDR1 SGHTA and CDR2 FQGNSA come from the germline V gene. Losses at the gene ends were 0 bases for V and 1 base for J; bases not matched to a gene: 10. CDR3 length: 18 amino acids. The CDR3 DNA sequence: TGTGCCAGCAGCTTAGCGACTAGCGGAGGTGGAGTTTCCTACGAGCAGTACTTC. It yields the protein CASSLATSGGGVSYEQYF.

The chain couples TRBV6-6 to TRBJ2-5; D remains ambiguous. This CDR3 comprises 12 residues. Deletions cut 2 bases from V and 2 bases from J, with 3 bases between. Germline assignment: CDR1 MNHNY and CDR2 SVGAGI (reference sequence). The CDR3 DNA is TGTGCCAGCAGTTACACACAAGAGACCCAGTACTTC. The encoded protein is CASSYTQETQYF.